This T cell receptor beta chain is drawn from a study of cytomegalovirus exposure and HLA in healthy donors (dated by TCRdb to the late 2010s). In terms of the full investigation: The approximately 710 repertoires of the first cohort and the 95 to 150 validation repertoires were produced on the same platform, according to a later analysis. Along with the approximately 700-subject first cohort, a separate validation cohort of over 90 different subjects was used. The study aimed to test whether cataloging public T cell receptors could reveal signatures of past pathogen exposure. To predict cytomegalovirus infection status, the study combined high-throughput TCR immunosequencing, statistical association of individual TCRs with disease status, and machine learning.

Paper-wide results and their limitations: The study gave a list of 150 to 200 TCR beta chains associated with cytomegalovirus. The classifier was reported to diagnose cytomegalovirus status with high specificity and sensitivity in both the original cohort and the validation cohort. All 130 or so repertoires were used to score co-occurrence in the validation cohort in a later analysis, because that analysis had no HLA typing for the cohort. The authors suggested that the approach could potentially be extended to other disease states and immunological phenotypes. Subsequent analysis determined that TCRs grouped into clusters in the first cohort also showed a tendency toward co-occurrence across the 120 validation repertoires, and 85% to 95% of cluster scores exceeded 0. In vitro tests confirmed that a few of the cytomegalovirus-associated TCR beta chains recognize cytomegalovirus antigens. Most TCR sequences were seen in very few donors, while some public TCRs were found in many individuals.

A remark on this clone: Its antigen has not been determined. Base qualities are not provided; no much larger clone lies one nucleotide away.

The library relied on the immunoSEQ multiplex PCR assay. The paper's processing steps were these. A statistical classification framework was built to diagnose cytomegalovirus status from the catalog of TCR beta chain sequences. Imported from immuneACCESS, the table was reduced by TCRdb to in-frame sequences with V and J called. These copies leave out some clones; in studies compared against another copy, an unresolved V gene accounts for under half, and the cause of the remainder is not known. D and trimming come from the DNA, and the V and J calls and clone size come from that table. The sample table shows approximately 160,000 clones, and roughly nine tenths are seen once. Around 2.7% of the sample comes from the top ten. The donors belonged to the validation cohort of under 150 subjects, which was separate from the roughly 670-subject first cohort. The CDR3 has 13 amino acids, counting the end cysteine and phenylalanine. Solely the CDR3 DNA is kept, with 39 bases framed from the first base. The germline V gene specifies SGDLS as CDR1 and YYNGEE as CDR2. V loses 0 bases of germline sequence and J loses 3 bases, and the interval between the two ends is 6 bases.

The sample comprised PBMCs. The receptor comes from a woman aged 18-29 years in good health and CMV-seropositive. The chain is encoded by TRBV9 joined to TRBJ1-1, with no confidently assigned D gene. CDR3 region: CASSVGVYTEAFF. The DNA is TGTGCCAGCAGCGTAGGAGTGTACACTGAAGCTTTCTTT.